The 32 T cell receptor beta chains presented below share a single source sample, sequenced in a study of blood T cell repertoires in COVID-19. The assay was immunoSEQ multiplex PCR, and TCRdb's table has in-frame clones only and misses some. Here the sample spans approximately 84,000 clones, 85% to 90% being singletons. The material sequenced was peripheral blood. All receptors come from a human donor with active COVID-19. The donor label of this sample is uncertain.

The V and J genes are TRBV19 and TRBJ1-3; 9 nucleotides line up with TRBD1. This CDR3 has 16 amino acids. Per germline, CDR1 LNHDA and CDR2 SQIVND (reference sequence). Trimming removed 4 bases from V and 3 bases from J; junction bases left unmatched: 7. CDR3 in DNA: TGTGCCAGTAGTAGGATACAGGGGGCATTTGGAAACACCATATATTTT. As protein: CASSRIQGAFGNTIYF.

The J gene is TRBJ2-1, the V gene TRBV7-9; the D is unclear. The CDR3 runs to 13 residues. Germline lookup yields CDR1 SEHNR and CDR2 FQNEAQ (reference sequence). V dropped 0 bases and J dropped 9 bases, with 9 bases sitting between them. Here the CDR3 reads CASSLAVVGEQFF. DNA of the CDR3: TGTGCCAGCAGCTTAGCGGTCGTCGGTGAGCAGTTCTTC.

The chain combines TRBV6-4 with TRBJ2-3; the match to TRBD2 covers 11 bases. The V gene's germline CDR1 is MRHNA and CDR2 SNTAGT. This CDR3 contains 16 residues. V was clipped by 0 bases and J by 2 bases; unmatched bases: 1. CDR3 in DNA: TGTGCCAGCAGTGACTCACTAGCGGGGGACACAGATACGCAGTATTTT. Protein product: CASSDSLAGDTDTQYF.

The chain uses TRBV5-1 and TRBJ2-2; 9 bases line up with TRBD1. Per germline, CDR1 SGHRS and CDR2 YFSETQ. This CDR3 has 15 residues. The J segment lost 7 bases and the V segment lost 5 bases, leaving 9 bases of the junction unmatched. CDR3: CASRRTQGANGELFF. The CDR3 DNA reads TGCGCCAGCAGGCGCACACAGGGGGCGAACGGGGAGCTGTTTTTT. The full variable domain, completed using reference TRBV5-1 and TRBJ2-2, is KAGVTQTPRYLIKTRGQQVTLSCSPISGHRSVSWYQQTPGQGLQFLFEYFSETQRNKGNFPGRFSGRQFSNSRSEMNVSTLELGDSALYLCASRRTQGANGELFFGEGSRLTVL.

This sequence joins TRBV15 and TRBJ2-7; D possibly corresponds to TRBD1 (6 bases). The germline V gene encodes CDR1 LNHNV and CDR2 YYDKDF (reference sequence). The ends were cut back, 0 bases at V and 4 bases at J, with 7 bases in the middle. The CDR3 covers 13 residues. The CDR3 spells CATSRDRGYEQYF. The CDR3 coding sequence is TGTGCCACCAGCAGAGACAGGGGATACGAGCAGTACTTC.

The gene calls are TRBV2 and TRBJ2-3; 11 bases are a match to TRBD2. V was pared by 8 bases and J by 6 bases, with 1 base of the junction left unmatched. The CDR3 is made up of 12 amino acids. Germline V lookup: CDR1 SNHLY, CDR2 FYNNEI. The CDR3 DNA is TGTGCCAGCCGACTAGCGGGGGATACGCAGTATTTT. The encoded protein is CASRLAGDTQYF.

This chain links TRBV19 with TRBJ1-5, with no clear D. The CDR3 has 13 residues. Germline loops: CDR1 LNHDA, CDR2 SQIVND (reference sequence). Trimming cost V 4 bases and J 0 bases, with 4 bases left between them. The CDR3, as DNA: TGTGCCAGTAGTAGGAGTAGCAATCAGCCCCAGCATTTT. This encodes CASSRSSNQPQHF.

CDR3 bases: TGTGCCAGCACCAACCGCAGGACAGATACGCAGTATTTT. As protein: CASTNRRTDTQYF. The rearrangement uses TRBV11-2 and TRBJ2-3; D not resolved. Germline V gene data show CDR1 as SGHAT and CDR2 as FQNNGV. Deletions cut 7 bases from V and 3 bases from J, with 11 bases between. The CDR3 runs 13 residues. The variable domain in full, with the rest retrieved from reference TRBV11-2 and TRBJ2-3, is EAGVAQSPRYKIIEKRQSVAFWCNPISGHATLYWYQQILGQGPKLLIQFQNNGVVDDSQLPKDRFSAERLKGVDSTLKIQPAKLEDSAVYLCASTNRRTDTQYFGPGTRLTVL.

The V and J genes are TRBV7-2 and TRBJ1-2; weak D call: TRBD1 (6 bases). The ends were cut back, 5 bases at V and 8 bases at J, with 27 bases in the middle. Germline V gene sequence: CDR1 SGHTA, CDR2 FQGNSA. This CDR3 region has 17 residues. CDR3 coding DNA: TGTGCCAGCAGCCCCGACGTATGGACAGTCTATTCAGTGGGCTACACCTTC. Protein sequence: CASSPDVWTVYSVGYTF.

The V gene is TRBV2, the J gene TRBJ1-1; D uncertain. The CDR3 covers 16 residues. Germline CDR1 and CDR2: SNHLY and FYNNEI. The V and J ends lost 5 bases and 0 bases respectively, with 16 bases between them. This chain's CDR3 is CASSLETGILNTEAFF. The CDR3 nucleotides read TGTGCCAGCAGTTTAGAGACCGGGATCCTGAACACTGAAGCTTTCTTT.

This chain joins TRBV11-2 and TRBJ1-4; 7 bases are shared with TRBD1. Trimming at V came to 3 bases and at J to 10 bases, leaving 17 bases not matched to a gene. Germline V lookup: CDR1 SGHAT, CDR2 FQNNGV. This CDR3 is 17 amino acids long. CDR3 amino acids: CASSFSMTGFEFGKLFF. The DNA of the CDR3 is TGTGCCAGCAGCTTTTCGATGACAGGGTTTGAATTTGGAAAACTGTTTTTT. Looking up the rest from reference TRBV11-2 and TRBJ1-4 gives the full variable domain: EAGVAQSPRYKIIEKRQSVAFWCNPISGHATLYWYQQILGQGPKLLIQFQNNGVVDDSQLPKDRFSAERLKGVDSTLKIQPAKLEDSAVYLCASSFSMTGFEFGKLFFGSGTQLSVL.

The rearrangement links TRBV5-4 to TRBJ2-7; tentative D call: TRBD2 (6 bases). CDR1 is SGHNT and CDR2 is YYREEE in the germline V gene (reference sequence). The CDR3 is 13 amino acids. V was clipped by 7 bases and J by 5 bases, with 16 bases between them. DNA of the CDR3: TGTGCCAGCGCCAACTGGGGGGTCCACGAGCAGTACTTC. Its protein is CASANWGVHEQYF.

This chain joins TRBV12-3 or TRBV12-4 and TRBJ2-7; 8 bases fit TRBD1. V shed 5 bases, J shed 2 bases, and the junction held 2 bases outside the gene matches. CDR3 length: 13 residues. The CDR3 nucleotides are TGTGCCAGCAGTGGACAGGGACCCTACGAGCAGTACTTC. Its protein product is CASSGQGPYEQYF.

Written as DNA, the CDR3 is TGTGCCAGCAGCTTAGAAGGAGGGGGCTGGTCACCCCTCCACTTT. Translated, it gives CASSLEGGGWSPLHF. J is TRBJ1-6 and V is TRBV7-9; 7 bases line up with TRBD1. The CDR3 length is 15 residues. Germline assignment: CDR1 SEHNR and CDR2 FQNEAQ (reference sequence). Unmatched junction bases numbered 7, after V lost 1 base and J lost 10 bases.

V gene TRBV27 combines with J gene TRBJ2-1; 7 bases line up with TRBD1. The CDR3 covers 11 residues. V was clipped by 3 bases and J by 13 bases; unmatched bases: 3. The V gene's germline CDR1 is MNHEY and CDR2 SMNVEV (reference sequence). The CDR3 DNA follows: TGTGCCAGCAGTTTTACAGGGGCTCAGTTCTTC. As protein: CASSFTGAQFF.

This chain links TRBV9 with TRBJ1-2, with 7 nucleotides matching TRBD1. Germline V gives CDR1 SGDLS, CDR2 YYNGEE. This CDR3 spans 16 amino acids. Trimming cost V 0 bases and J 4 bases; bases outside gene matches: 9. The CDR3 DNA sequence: TGTGCCAGCAGCGTAGGTGGGCAGGGGGTGCGCTATGGCTACACCTTC. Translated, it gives CASSVGGQGVRYGYTF.

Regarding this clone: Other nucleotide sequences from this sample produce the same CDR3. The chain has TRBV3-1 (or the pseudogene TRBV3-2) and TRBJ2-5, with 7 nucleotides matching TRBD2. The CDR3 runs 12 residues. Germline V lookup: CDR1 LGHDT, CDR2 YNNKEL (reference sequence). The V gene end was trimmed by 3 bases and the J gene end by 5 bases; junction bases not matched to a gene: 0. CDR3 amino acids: CASSQGGETQYF. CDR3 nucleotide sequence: TGTGCCAGCAGCCAGGGGGGGGAGACCCAGTACTTC.

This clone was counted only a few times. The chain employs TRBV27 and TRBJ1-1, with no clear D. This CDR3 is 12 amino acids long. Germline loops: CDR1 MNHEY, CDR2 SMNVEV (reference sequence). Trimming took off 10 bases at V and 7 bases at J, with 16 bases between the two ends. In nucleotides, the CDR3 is TGTGCCACCCGCGATCCCTTAAATGAAGCTTTCTTT. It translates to CATRDPLNEAFF.

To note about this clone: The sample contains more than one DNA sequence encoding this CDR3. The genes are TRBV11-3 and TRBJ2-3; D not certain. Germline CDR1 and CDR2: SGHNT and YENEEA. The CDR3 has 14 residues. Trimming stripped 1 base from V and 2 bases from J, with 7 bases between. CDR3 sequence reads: CASSLGASTDTQYF. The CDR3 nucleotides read TGTGCCAGCAGCTTAGGAGCGTCCACAGATACGCAGTATTTT.

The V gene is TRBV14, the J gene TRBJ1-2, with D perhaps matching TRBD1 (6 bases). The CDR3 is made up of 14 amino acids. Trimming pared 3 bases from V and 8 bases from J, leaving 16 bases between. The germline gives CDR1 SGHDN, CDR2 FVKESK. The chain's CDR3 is CASSQIRGAGGYTF. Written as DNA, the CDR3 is TGTGCCAGCAGCCAGATACGGGGGGCCGGCGGCTACACCTTC. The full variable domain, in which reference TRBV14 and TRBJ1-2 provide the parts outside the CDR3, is EAGVTQFPSHSVIEKGQTVTLRCDPISGHDNLYWYRRVMGKEIKFLLHFVKESKQDESGMPNNRFLAERTGGTYSTLKVQPAELEDSGVYFCASSQIRGAGGYTFGSGTRLTVV.

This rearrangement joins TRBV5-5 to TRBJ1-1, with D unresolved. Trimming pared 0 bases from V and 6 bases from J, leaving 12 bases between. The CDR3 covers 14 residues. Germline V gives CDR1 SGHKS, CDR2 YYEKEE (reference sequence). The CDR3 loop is CASSLDRGFAEAFF. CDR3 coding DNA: TGTGCCAGCAGCTTGGATCGGGGTTTCGCTGAAGCTTTCTTT.

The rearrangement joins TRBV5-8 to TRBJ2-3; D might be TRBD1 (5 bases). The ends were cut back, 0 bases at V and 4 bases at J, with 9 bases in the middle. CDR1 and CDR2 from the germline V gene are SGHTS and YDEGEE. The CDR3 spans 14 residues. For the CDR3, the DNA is TGTGCCAGCAGCTTGGGACAGTTTTCAGATACGCAGTATTTT. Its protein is CASSLGQFSDTQYF.

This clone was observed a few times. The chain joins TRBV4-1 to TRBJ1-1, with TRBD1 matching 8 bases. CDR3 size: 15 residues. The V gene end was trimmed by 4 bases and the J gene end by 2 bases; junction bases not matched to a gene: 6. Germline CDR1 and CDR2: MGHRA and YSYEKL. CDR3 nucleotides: TGCGCCAGCAGCCGCAAGACAGGGGCAAACACTGAAGCTTTCTTT. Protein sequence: CASSRKTGANTEAFF.

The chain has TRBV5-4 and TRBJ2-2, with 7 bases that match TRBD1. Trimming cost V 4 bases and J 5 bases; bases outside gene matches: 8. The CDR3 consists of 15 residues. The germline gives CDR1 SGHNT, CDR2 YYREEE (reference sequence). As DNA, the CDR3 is TGTGCCAGCAGCAGGGCGGCAGGGGGTACCGGGGAGCTGTTTTTT. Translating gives CASSRAAGGTGELFF.

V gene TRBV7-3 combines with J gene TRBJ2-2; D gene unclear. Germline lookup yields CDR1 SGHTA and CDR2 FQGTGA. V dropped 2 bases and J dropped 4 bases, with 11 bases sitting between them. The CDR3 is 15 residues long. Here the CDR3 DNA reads TGTGCCAGCAGCTTACTCCTAGGCGTCACCGGGGAGCTGTTTTTT. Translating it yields CASSLLLGVTGELFF.

This CDR3 is CASSYSSGVSYEQYF. The CDR3 nucleotides are TGTGCCAGCAGTTACTCAAGCGGGGTCTCCTACGAGCAGTACTTC. The chain carries TRBV6-5 and TRBJ2-7, with 7 bases matching TRBD2. The germline V gene encodes CDR1 MNHEY and CDR2 SVGAGI. The CDR3 is made up of 15 amino acids. The trim removed 0 bases at V and 0 bases at J, leaving 2 bases unmatched.

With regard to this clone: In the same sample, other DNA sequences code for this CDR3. DNA of the CDR3: TGTGCCAGCAGCTTAGGGACTAAGGAGACCCAGTACTTC. This codes for CASSLGTKETQYF. The rearrangement joins TRBV7-2 to TRBJ2-5; D is perhaps TRBD2 (6 bases). The germline V gene encodes CDR1 SGHTA and CDR2 FQGNSA. The CDR3 is made up of 13 amino acids. Trimming pared 1 base from V and 5 bases from J, leaving 8 bases between.

In nucleotides, the CDR3 is TGTGCCAGTAGGATGACGGCGGCAACTAATGAAAAACTGTTTTTT. It translates to CASRMTAATNEKLFF. This chain uses TRBV19 with TRBJ1-4; no firm D call. Trimming removed 6 bases at V and 0 bases at J, with 11 bases between. The CDR3 extends over 15 amino acids. Germline-derived CDR1 and CDR2 are LNHDA and SQIVND (reference sequence).

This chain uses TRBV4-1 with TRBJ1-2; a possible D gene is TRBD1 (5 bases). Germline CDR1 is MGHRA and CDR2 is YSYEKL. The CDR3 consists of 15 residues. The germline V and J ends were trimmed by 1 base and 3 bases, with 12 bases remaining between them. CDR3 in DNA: TGCGCCAGCAGCCAAGTTTGGGGGGGGGACTATGGCTACACCTTC. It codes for CASSQVWGGDYGYTF.

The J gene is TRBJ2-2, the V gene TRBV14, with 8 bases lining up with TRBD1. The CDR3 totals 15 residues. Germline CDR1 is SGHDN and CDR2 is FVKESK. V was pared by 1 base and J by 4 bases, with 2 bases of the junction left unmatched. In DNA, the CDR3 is TGTGCCAGCAGCCAAGGCAGGGGGCCCACCGGGGAGCTGTTTTTT. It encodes CASSQGRGPTGELFF.

The CDR3 protein is CASSQGGEWYF. The CDR3 nucleotides read TGCGCCAGCAGCCAAGGGGGAGAATGGTACTTC. V is TRBV4-3 and J is TRBJ2-7; TRBD2 is a possible D gene (5 bases). Trimming shortened V by 1 base and J by 12 bases, and 10 bases separated the two germline ends. Germline-derived CDR1 and CDR2 are LGHNA and YSLEER. The CDR3 has 11 amino acids.

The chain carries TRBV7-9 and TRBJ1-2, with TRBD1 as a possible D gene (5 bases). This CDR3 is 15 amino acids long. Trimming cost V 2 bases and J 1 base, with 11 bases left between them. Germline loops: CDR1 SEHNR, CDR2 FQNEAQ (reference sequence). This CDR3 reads CASSLHGGINYGYTF. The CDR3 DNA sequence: TGTGCCAGCAGCTTACATGGGGGGATTAACTATGGCTACACCTTC.